The T cell receptor beta chain described here comes from a study of T cells in Graves' hyperthyroidism and ophthalmopathy. The CDR3 loop spans 15 amino acids. Germline V gene data show CDR1 as SGHRS and CDR2 as YFSETQ. The germline V and J ends were trimmed by 0 bases and 7 bases, with 16 bases remaining between them. TCR beta CDR3 region amplification was performed from RNA transcripts. First-round RT-PCR targeting the TCR CDR3 was performed with the HTBI primer set. TCRdb re-called the multiplex PCR reads through MiXCR, storing one row per CDR3 protein. The table includes just over 550,000 distinct CDR3 sequences, just over 45% detected once. Aged 18 to 65, the patients had hyperthyroidism that was newly diagnosed and had lasted under 2 months. General study findings and limits: Onset of ophthalmopathy came a median around 6.5 months after the model predicted it.

A remark on this clonotype: Its cognate antigen is unknown.

This receptor was identified in a woman aged 18-30 years with Graves' hyperthyroidism. The rearrangement joins TRBV5-1 to TRBJ1-2, with D unresolved. Sequenced: peripheral blood or thyroid tissue (not recorded which). The CDR3, as DNA: TGCGCCAGCAGCTTGGGGCCCATAATTAGTTCTGGCTACACCTTC. Amino acids: CASSLGPIISSGYTF.